This entry features one T cell receptor beta chain sequence. The data belong to a study of cytomegalovirus exposure and HLA in healthy donors. Primers: 60 Vbeta forward and 13 Jbeta reverse. The repertoire was sequenced with immunoSEQ multiplex PCR; TCRdb's copy has only in-frame clones and lacks some. Among roughly 140,000 clones, 64% were seen once, and the ten largest hold around 2.9%. This CDR3 is built from 16 residues. The germline gives CDR1 SGHTA, CDR2 FQGNSA. V was shortened by 1 base and J by 4 bases, with 14 bases between the two germline ends. The chain uses TRBV7-2 and TRBJ2-1, with D perhaps TRBD1 (6 bases). The sequence derives from a woman younger than 45 in good health and CMV-seropositive. Source material: PBMCs. DNA for the CDR3: TGTGCCAGCAGCTTAGTAGGGGGAAATTCTTACAATGAGCAGTTCTTC. Amino acids: CASSLVGGNSYNEQFF.